A selection of T cell receptor beta chains follows, all from one sample in a study of cytomegalovirus exposure and HLA in healthy donors. Produced via immunoSEQ multiplex PCR; TCRdb's table is partial and in-frame only. The data contain approximately 220,000 clones, approximately 79% of them singletons. Specimen: PBMCs. The receptor set was obtained from a girl aged 2 to 10 in good health and CMV-seronegative. Each CDR3 is given with its conserved first and last residue. The D gene is left open where the match is weak. Clone size is stated in some rows and not others, as once, few, many or a class when expanded.

CDR3: CASSAFRAYSNQPQHF; DNA: TGCGCCAGCAGCGCCTTCAGGGCGTATTCGAATCAGCCCCAGCATTTT; J: TRBJ1-5; V: TRBV4-1; D: -; size: -
CDR3: CASAPGPSYEQYF; DNA: TGTGCTAGTGCCCCAGGGCCCTCCTACGAGCAGTACTTC; J: TRBJ2-7; V: TRBV12-5; D: -; size: -
CDR3: CASSPTGGVTETQYF; DNA: TGTGCCAGCAGCCCCACCGGGGGGGTCACGGAGACCCAGTACTTC; J: TRBJ2-5; V: TRBV7-9; D: TRBD2; size: -
CDR3: CASISAYGDTEAFF; DNA: TGTGCCAGCATCTCTGCGTACGGGGACACTGAAGCTTTCTTT; J: TRBJ1-1; V: TRBV6-5; D: -; size: -
CDR3: CASSPGEGEYGYTF; DNA: TGTGCCAGCTCACCAGGCGAGGGCGAGTATGGCTACACCTTC; J: TRBJ1-2; V: TRBV18; D: -; size: -
CDR3: CASSLAGGAKKAFF; DNA: TGTGCCAGCAGTTTAGCAGGGGGCGCGAAAAAAGCTTTCTTT; J: TRBJ1-1; V: TRBV27; D: TRBD1; size: -
CDR3: CAWSGDYLHTGELFF; DNA: TGTGCCTGGAGTGGGGACTACTTACACACCGGGGAGCTGTTTTTT; J: TRBJ2-2; V: TRBV30; D: TRBD2; size: -
CDR3: CASSVVGLEAFF; DNA: TGTGCCAGCAGTGTGGTGGGACTAGAAGCTTTCTTT; J: TRBJ1-1; V: TRBV2; D: -; size: -
CDR3: CASSFGGLSTDTQYF; DNA: TGTGCCAGCAGCTTTGGGGGACTAAGCACAGATACGCAGTATTTT; J: TRBJ2-3; V: TRBV7-9; D: TRBD2; size: -
CDR3: CASSPQGNTGELFF; DNA: TGTGCCAGCTCACCTCAGGGTAACACCGGGGAGCTGTTTTTT; J: TRBJ2-2; V: TRBV18; D: -; size: -
CDR3: CASSPSPLINIDRASYEQYF; DNA: TGTGCCAGCAGCCCTAGCCCCCTTATAAATATTGACAGGGCATCCTACGAGCAGTACTTC; J: TRBJ2-7; V: TRBV13; D: TRBD1; size: -
CDR3: CASSQTFLRQETQYF; DNA: TGTGCCAGCAGCCAAACTTTCCTGAGACAAGAGACCCAGTACTTC; J: TRBJ2-5; V: TRBV4-2; D: -; size: few
CDR3: CASSPGLPYEQYF; DNA: TGTGCCAGCTCACCGGGACTGCCCTACGAGCAGTACTTC; J: TRBJ2-7; V: TRBV18; D: -; size: -
CDR3: CASSLGVHRGEKLFF; DNA: TGCGCCAGCAGCTTGGGTGTTCACAGGGGGGAAAAACTGTTTTTT; J: TRBJ1-4; V: TRBV5-1; D: TRBD1; size: -
CDR3: CAWSVQAFYEQYF; DNA: TGTGCCTGGAGTGTACAGGCGTTCTACGAGCAGTACTTC; J: TRBJ2-7; V: TRBV30; D: -; size: -
CDR3: CASSLRAGGGYTF; DNA: TGTGCCAGCAGTCTACGGGCGGGCGGTGGCTACACCTTC; J: TRBJ1-2; V: TRBV27; D: -; size: -
CDR3: CASSWAGSDTQYF; DNA: TGTGCCAGCAGCTGGGCAGGGTCAGATACGCAGTATTTT; J: TRBJ2-3; V: TRBV7-2; D: -; size: -
CDR3: CASSHGGPRAYF; DNA: TGTGCCAGCAGTCACGGCGGCCCCAGGGCGTACTTC; J: TRBJ2-7; V: TRBV6-6; D: -; size: once
CDR3: CSVVLAGETQYF; DNA: TGCAGCGTTGTGCTAGCCGGAGAGACCCAGTACTTC; J: TRBJ2-5; V: TRBV29-1; D: -; size: -
CDR3: CASRDNQETQYF; DNA: TGTGCCAGCAGGGACAACCAAGAGACCCAGTACTTC; J: TRBJ2-5; V: TRBV2; D: -; size: few
CDR3: CASSPYYVQETQYF; DNA: TGTGCCAGTAGCCCATACTATGTCCAAGAGACCCAGTACTTC; J: TRBJ2-5; V: TRBV19; D: -; size: -
CDR3: CASSLDLVREDAKETQYF; DNA: TGTGCCAGCAGCTTAGATCTAGTCAGGGAAGATGCGAAAGAGACCCAGTACTTC; J: TRBJ2-5; V: TRBV11-2; D: -; size: -
CDR3: CASSLLRSVGAYGYTF; DNA: TGTGCCAGCAGTTTACTTCGCTCGGTGGGGGCCTATGGCTACACCTTC; J: TRBJ1-2; V: TRBV28; D: -; size: few
CDR3: CASSLAGEPGYTF; DNA: TGTGCCAGCAGCTTGGCAGGGGAACCTGGCTACACCTTC; J: TRBJ1-2; V: TRBV5-4; D: -; size: -
CDR3: CASSLGTSPIPYNEQFF; DNA: TGTGCCAGCAGCTTGGGGACTAGCCCGATCCCTTACAATGAGCAGTTCTTC; J: TRBJ2-1; V: TRBV7-8; D: TRBD2; size: -
CDR3: CASSPLGGTSGGPWSQETQYF; DNA: TGTGCCAGCAGCCCCTTGGGGGGGACTAGCGGGGGACCCTGGTCTCAAGAGACCCAGTACTTC; J: TRBJ2-5; V: TRBV4-2; D: TRBD2; size: -
CDR3: CASSFAGAQETQYF; DNA: TGCGCCAGCAGCTTTGCGGGGGCCCAAGAGACCCAGTACTTC; J: TRBJ2-5; V: TRBV5-1; D: -; size: -
CDR3: CASSQDSSGGPTDTQYF; DNA: TGCGCCAGCAGCCAAGATTCTAGCGGGGGTCCCACAGATACGCAGTATTTT; J: TRBJ2-3; V: TRBV4-1; D: TRBD2; size: -
CDR3: CASSLVAGGTYEQYF; DNA: TGCGCCAGCAGCTTGGTAGCCGGGGGGACATACGAGCAGTACTTC; J: TRBJ2-7; V: TRBV5-1; D: -; size: -
CDR3: CASSYSAQGKNIQYF; DNA: TGTGCCAGCAGTTACTCGGCCCAGGGCAAAAACATTCAGTACTTC; J: TRBJ2-4; V: TRBV6-5; D: -; size: -
CDR3: CSVRDRSTPYNEQFF; DNA: TGCAGCGTTCGGGACAGATCAACCCCCTACAATGAGCAGTTCTTC; J: TRBJ2-1; V: TRBV29-1; D: TRBD1; size: -
CDR3: CSVEGQGSSYEQYF; DNA: TGCAGCGTTGAAGGACAGGGAAGCTCCTACGAGCAGTACTTC; J: TRBJ2-7; V: TRBV29-1; D: TRBD1; size: -
CDR3: CASSDTPQGEQYF; DNA: TGTGCCAGCAGTGACACACCACAGGGCGAGCAGTACTTC; J: TRBJ2-7; V: TRBV6-4; D: -; size: -
CDR3: CSVEGGEETQYF; DNA: TGCAGCGTGGAGGGGGGGGAAGAGACCCAGTACTTC; J: TRBJ2-5; V: TRBV29-1; D: -; size: -
CDR3: CASSQDAGVQEQYF; DNA: TGCGCCAGCAGCCAAGATGCCGGGGTCCAGGAGCAGTACTTC; J: TRBJ2-7; V: TRBV4-1; D: -; size: -